The 4 T cell receptor beta chains listed next were all sequenced from one sample in a study of cytomegalovirus exposure and HLA in healthy donors. Primers: 60 Vbeta forward and 13 Jbeta reverse. Profiled with immunoSEQ multiplex PCR; TCRdb holds only in-frame clones, not every one. The data show approximately 110,000 clones, around 85% seen once. Sequencing was done on a sample of PBMCs. These receptors all stem from a man aged 25 to 40 in good health and CMV-seropositive.

The chain recombines TRBV27 with TRBJ1-3; D is perhaps TRBD1 (5 bases). This CDR3 spans 14 amino acids. CDR1 is MNHEY, CDR2 SMNVEV, per germline (reference sequence). Trimming removed 2 bases from V and 2 bases from J, with 7 bases in between. The CDR3 DNA reads as TGTGCCAGCAGTTTAGGGGGGACTGGAAACACCATATATTTT. This gives the protein CASSLGGTGNTIYF.

The V gene is TRBV19, the J gene TRBJ2-3, with TRBD2 as a possible D gene (6 bases). The germline V gene has CDR1 LNHDA and CDR2 SQIVND (reference sequence). The CDR3 consists of 13 residues. The germline V and J ends were trimmed by 5 bases and 1 base, with 7 bases remaining between them. CDR3 nucleotides: TGTGCCAGTAGTGTAGCGGGCACAGATACGCAGTATTTT. As protein: CASSVAGTDTQYF.

The V gene is TRBV25-1, the J gene TRBJ1-2; TRBD1 matches 10 bases. CDR3 length: 16 amino acids. Trimming cost V 4 bases and J 8 bases; bases outside gene matches: 13. The germline CDR1 and CDR2 sequences are MGHDK and SYGVNS. DNA of the CDR3: TGTGCCAGCAGTGTGACAGGGGGCGCTCAATTAGGAGGCTACACCTTC. It is translated as CASSVTGGAQLGGYTF.

This chain connects TRBV29-1 to TRBJ2-7, with 9 bases aligning to TRBD1. V gave up 7 bases and J gave up 6 bases; unmatched junction bases: 19. The germline V gene encodes CDR1 SQVTM and CDR2 ANQGSEA. The CDR3 contains 16 residues. The CDR3 nucleotides read TGCAGCGGGACGATTGGGACCGGGACAGGGTTCGGCGAGCAGTACTTC. The encoded protein is CSGTIGTGTGFGEQYF.